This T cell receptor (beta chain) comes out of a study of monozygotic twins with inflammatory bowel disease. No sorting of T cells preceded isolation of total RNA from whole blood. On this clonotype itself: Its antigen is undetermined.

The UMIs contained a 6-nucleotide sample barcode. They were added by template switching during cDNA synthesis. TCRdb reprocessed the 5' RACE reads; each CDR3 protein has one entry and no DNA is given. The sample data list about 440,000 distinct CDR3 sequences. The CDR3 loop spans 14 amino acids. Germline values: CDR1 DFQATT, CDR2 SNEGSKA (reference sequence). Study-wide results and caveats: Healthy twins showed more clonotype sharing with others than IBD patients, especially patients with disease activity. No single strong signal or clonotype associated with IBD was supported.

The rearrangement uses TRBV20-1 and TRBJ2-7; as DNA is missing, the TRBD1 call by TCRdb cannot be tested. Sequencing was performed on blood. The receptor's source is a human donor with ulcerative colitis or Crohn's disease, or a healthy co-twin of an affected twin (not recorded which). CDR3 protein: CSARETGRPYEQYF.